The rows below give T cell receptor beta chains drawn from one sample of a study of blood T cell repertoires in COVID-19. TCRdb keeps only in-frame clones here, not all; method: immunoSEQ multiplex PCR. The profile shows about 250,000 clones, approximately 90% of them singletons. Sequenced sample: peripheral blood. The receptors were gathered from a young man with acute or convalescent COVID-19. Each CDR3 is given with its conserved first and last residue. A D gene is named only where the DNA matches it firmly. Size is stated for part of the rows, as once, few or many counts, or as a class when the clone is expanded.

d_gene: -
j_gene: TRBJ1-2
abundance: few
v_gene: TRBV12-3/TRBV12-4
CDR3aa: CASSFGYAYGYTF
CDR3nt: TGTGCCAGCAGTTTCGGGTATGCCTATGGCTACACCTTC

d_gene: -
j_gene: TRBJ2-1
abundance: -
v_gene: TRBV28
CDR3aa: CASSLGSSGNNEQFF
CDR3nt: TGTGCCAGCAGCTTGGGCAGCTCAGGGAACAATGAGCAGTTCTTC

d_gene: -
j_gene: TRBJ1-5
abundance: -
v_gene: TRBV5-1
CDR3aa: CASSYGSNQPQHF
CDR3nt: TGCGCCAGCAGCTATGGCAGCAATCAGCCCCAGCATTTT

d_gene: -
j_gene: TRBJ1-5
abundance: -
v_gene: TRBV15
CDR3aa: CATSRDLGEVQHF
CDR3nt: TGTGCCACCAGCAGAGATCTTGGAGAAGTCCAGCATTTT

d_gene: TRBD2
j_gene: TRBJ2-5
abundance: -
v_gene: TRBV5-1
CDR3aa: CASTRGEETQYF
CDR3nt: TGCGCCAGCACGCGGGGGGAAGAGACCCAGTACTTC

d_gene: -
j_gene: TRBJ1-5
abundance: -
v_gene: TRBV5-6
CDR3aa: CASSLQVRRGQPQHF
CDR3nt: TGTGCCAGCAGCTTGCAGGTCCGGAGGGGTCAGCCCCAGCATTTT

d_gene: -
j_gene: TRBJ1-1
abundance: -
v_gene: TRBV3-1/TRBV3-2
CDR3aa: CASSQGGLENTEAFF
CDR3nt: TGTGCCAGCAGCCAGGGGGGGCTTGAGAACACTGAAGCTTTCTTT

d_gene: -
j_gene: TRBJ1-1
abundance: -
v_gene: TRBV12-3/TRBV12-4
CDR3aa: CASSLNRALGAFF
CDR3nt: TGTGCCAGCAGCTTAAACAGGGCGCTTGGAGCTTTCTTT

d_gene: -
j_gene: TRBJ1-6
abundance: -
v_gene: TRBV5-5
CDR3aa: CASSLASGSGTYNSPLHF
CDR3nt: TGTGCCAGCAGCTTGGCCTCGGGCAGCGGCACCTATAATTCACCCCTCCACTTT

d_gene: -
j_gene: TRBJ1-2
abundance: -
v_gene: TRBV25-1
CDR3aa: CASSQSGGLSYGYTF
CDR3nt: TGTGCCAGCAGCCAGTCCGGCGGCCTCTCCTATGGCTACACCTTC

d_gene: TRBD1
j_gene: TRBJ1-5
abundance: few
v_gene: TRBV27
CDR3aa: CASSPNRGDQPQHF
CDR3nt: TGTGCCAGCAGTCCCAACAGGGGAGATCAGCCCCAGCATTTT

d_gene: -
j_gene: TRBJ2-7
abundance: -
v_gene: TRBV29-1
CDR3aa: CSVRPTGYEQYF
CDR3nt: TGCAGCGTCCGGCCTACAGGCTACGAGCAGTACTTC

d_gene: -
j_gene: TRBJ2-1
abundance: -
v_gene: TRBV5-5
CDR3aa: CASSLGGFSYNEQFF
CDR3nt: TGTGCCAGCAGCTTGGGAGGTTTCTCCTACAATGAGCAGTTCTTC

d_gene: -
j_gene: TRBJ1-3
abundance: -
v_gene: TRBV29-1
CDR3aa: CSVFGGPSGNTIYF
CDR3nt: TGCAGCGTTTTCGGGGGTCCCTCTGGAAACACCATATATTTT

d_gene: TRBD2
j_gene: TRBJ2-2
abundance: -
v_gene: TRBV7-9
CDR3aa: CASSPGLAGADTGELFF
CDR3nt: TGTGCCAGCAGCCCGGGACTAGCGGGAGCAGACACCGGGGAGCTGTTTTTT

d_gene: TRBD1
j_gene: TRBJ1-3
abundance: -
v_gene: TRBV18
CDR3aa: CASSPRTGSNAGNTIYF
CDR3nt: TGTGCCAGCTCACCAAGGACAGGGAGCAATGCTGGAAACACCATATATTTT

d_gene: TRBD1
j_gene: TRBJ1-2
abundance: -
v_gene: TRBV29-1
CDR3aa: CSVVLQGASGGYTF
CDR3nt: TGCAGCGTTGTGTTACAGGGGGCGTCTGGTGGCTACACCTTC

d_gene: -
j_gene: TRBJ1-1
abundance: -
v_gene: TRBV3-1/TRBV3-2
CDR3aa: CASSQDIRRAFF
CDR3nt: TGTGCCAGCAGCCAAGATATTCGCAGGGCTTTCTTT

d_gene: -
j_gene: TRBJ2-7
abundance: -
v_gene: TRBV4-1
CDR3aa: CASSPSGNGYEQYF
CDR3nt: TGCGCCAGCAGCCCCTCCGGGAATGGATACGAGCAGTACTTC

d_gene: TRBD1
j_gene: TRBJ1-4
abundance: -
v_gene: TRBV27
CDR3aa: CAGSISGQGSLGKLFF
CDR3nt: TGTGCCGGCAGTATCTCAGGACAGGGCTCCCTGGGAAAACTGTTTTTT

d_gene: -
j_gene: TRBJ2-1
abundance: -
v_gene: TRBV19
CDR3aa: CASSLRGPRNEQFF
CDR3nt: TGTGCCAGTAGTCTCCGCGGCCCCCGCAATGAGCAGTTCTTC

d_gene: -
j_gene: TRBJ1-2
abundance: -
v_gene: TRBV15
CDR3aa: CATSRELGGNYGYTF
CDR3nt: TGTGCCACCAGCAGAGAGCTGGGGGGTAACTATGGCTACACCTTC

d_gene: TRBD1
j_gene: TRBJ1-1
abundance: -
v_gene: TRBV11-2
CDR3aa: CASSLGLGQEAFF
CDR3nt: TGTGCCAGCAGCCTCGGGCTGGGACAGGAAGCTTTCTTT

d_gene: -
j_gene: TRBJ1-6
abundance: -
v_gene: TRBV19
CDR3aa: CASSIAQGINSPLHF
CDR3nt: TGTGCCAGTAGTATAGCACAGGGAATTAATTCACCCCTCCACTTT

d_gene: -
j_gene: TRBJ2-3
abundance: -
v_gene: TRBV4-1
CDR3aa: CASSQGGGASRGTDTQYF
CDR3nt: TGCGCCAGCAGCCAAGGTGGGGGGGCTAGCCGGGGCACAGATACGCAGTATTTT

d_gene: -
j_gene: TRBJ2-3
abundance: once
v_gene: TRBV5-6
CDR3aa: CASSLAAAFTDTQYF
CDR3nt: TGTGCCAGCAGCTTGGCCGCAGCGTTCACAGATACGCAGTATTTT

d_gene: TRBD2
j_gene: TRBJ2-1
abundance: -
v_gene: TRBV19
CDR3aa: CASSIPPERGGWEQFF
CDR3nt: TGTGCCAGTAGTATCCCTCCCGAGCGGGGGGGGTGGGAGCAGTTCTTC

d_gene: TRBD2
j_gene: TRBJ2-4
abundance: -
v_gene: TRBV6-5
CDR3aa: CASTTLAGGRNIQYF
CDR3nt: TGTGCCAGCACCACCCTAGCGGGAGGGCGCAACATTCAGTACTTC

d_gene: -
j_gene: TRBJ1-5
abundance: -
v_gene: TRBV28
CDR3aa: CASWGRGQPQHF
CDR3nt: TGTGCCAGCTGGGGTAGGGGGCAGCCCCAGCATTTT